Below, 32 T cell receptor beta chains from the same sample are listed, as sequenced in a study of shared clonotypes between healthy human individuals. Clones were read by immunoSEQ multiplex PCR, and TCRdb kept only the in-frame ones, dropping some. The table includes about 490,000 clones, almost 80% detected once. The sample was PBMCs. These receptors were obtained from a woman in her 40s in good health. Some clones in this sample may be carry-over from other donors' samples.

V gene TRBV19 combines with J gene TRBJ1-1; D gene uncertain. V was clipped by 6 bases and J by 3 bases, with 17 bases between them. This CDR3 has 15 residues. The germline V gene encodes CDR1 LNHDA and CDR2 SQIVND (reference sequence). CDR3: CASSRRWQSDTEAFF. The DNA for the CDR3 is TGTGCCAGTAGCCGGCGGTGGCAGTCGGACACTGAAGCTTTCTTT.

This clone is a singleton in its sample. V and J are TRBV6-1 and TRBJ1-1, with D unclear. Germline V gives CDR1 MNHNS, CDR2 SASEGT. The CDR3 has 14 residues. V lost 5 bases to trimming and J lost 1 base, with 11 bases between them. The chain's CDR3 is CASSLSARNTEAFF. Written as DNA, the CDR3 is TGTGCCAGCAGTTTATCGGCACGGAACACTGAAGCTTTCTTT.

The chain employs TRBV29-1 and TRBJ2-5; 9 bases are a match to TRBD2. The CDR3 extends over 14 amino acids. Germline-derived CDR1 and CDR2 are SQVTM and ANQGSEA. The trim removed 4 bases at V and 4 bases at J, leaving 7 bases unmatched. The CDR3 DNA reads as TGCAGCGTTGCTGCTAGCGGGAACGGAGAGACCCAGTACTTC. Its protein is CSVAASGNGETQYF.

For the CDR3, the DNA is TGTGCCAGCAGCCTAGGGCCCCTAGGACTAGCGGGGTACAATGAGCAGTTCTTC. Translated, it gives CASSLGPLGLAGYNEQFF. The genes are TRBV9 and TRBJ2-1; 12 bases are a match to TRBD2. This CDR3 contains 18 residues. The V gene end was trimmed by 4 bases and the J gene end by 4 bases; junction bases not matched to a gene: 12. Germline lookup yields CDR1 SGDLS and CDR2 YYNGEE.

The CDR3 DNA sequence: TGCGCCAGCAGCCAAGAGTGGCAGAACACCGGGGAGCTGTTTTTT. Translating it yields CASSQEWQNTGELFF. The chain links TRBV4-3 to TRBJ2-2, with D unresolved. V lost 0 bases, J lost 1 base, and 6 bases lay in between. Per the germline V gene, CDR1 is LGHNA and CDR2 is YSLEER. The CDR3 consists of 15 residues.

CDR3 amino acids: CASSEGYLRGPLVTYGYTF. CDR3 bases: TGTGCCAGCAGTGAAGGTTACCTCCGGGGGCCCTTAGTTACATATGGCTACACCTTC. V is TRBV2 and J is TRBJ1-2; maybe TRBD1 (6 bases). The CDR3 totals 19 residues. Trimming stripped 1 base from V and 5 bases from J, with 26 bases between. In germline, CDR1 is SNHLY, CDR2 FYNNEI.

The V and J genes are TRBV2 and TRBJ2-2; D is unclear. The CDR3 is 13 amino acids. Trimming took off 5 bases at V and 7 bases at J, with 11 bases between the two ends. The germline CDR1 and CDR2 sequences are SNHLY and FYNNEI. CDR3 nucleotide sequence: TGTGCCAGCAGTCCTATAGGTGGCGGGGAGCTGTTTTTT. Translation: CASSPIGGGELFF.

The chain links TRBV27 to TRBJ2-3; D unresolved. Germline V lookup: CDR1 MNHEY, CDR2 SMNVEV (reference sequence). V was trimmed by 0 bases and J by 6 bases, leaving 7 bases between them. This CDR3 comprises 13 residues. Here the CDR3 reads CASSLSGLDTQYF. As DNA, the CDR3 is TGTGCCAGCAGTTTATCTGGATTGGATACGCAGTATTTT.

J is TRBJ2-3 and V is TRBV28; 9 bases are a match to TRBD2. Germline V lookup: CDR1 MDHEN, CDR2 SYDVKM. V lost 6 bases to trimming and J lost 1 base; unmatched junction nucleotides: 5. The CDR3 has 15 residues. CDR3 nucleotide sequence: TGTGCCAGCAGGGGAGCGGGAGGTGGCACAGATACGCAGTATTTT. This gives the protein CASRGAGGGTDTQYF.

This rearrangement joins TRBV18 to TRBJ2-5; 7 positions match TRBD2. The germline CDR1 and CDR2 sequences are KGHSH and LQKENI. The CDR3 is made up of 14 amino acids. V shed 6 bases, J shed 3 bases, and the junction held 7 bases outside the gene matches. CDR3 DNA: TGTGCCAGCTCTCTTGGGAGGGCGGAAGAGACCCAGTACTTC. Encoded protein: CASSLGRAEETQYF.

A few counts support this clone. The rearrangement joins TRBV4-2 to TRBJ2-5; TRBD2 matches at 7 bases. The V gene end was trimmed by 0 bases and the J gene end by 6 bases; junction bases not matched to a gene: 10. The CDR3 length is 16 residues. CDR1 is LGHNA, CDR2 YNFKEQ, per germline. For the CDR3, the DNA is TGTGCCAGCAGCCAAGAAGCTAGCGGTAAAGGGAAGACCCAGTACTTC. Translation gives CASSQEASGKGKTQYF.

J is TRBJ1-2 and V is TRBV29-1; TRBD1 agrees at 7 bases. CDR3 length equals 15 residues. From germline, CDR1 is SQVTM and CDR2 ANQGSEA. The V gene end was trimmed by 3 bases and the J gene end by 3 bases; junction bases not matched to a gene: 10. CDR3 sequence (DNA): TGCAGCGTTGACGCATCCTCGACAGGGTACTATGGCTACACCTTC. Its translation: CSVDASSTGYYGYTF.

The chain joins TRBV5-6 to TRBJ2-5, with TRBD1 identical over 8 bases. The CDR3 covers 14 residues. With 4 bases clipped from V and 4 bases from J, the junction kept 6 bases outside the gene matches. In germline, CDR1 is SGHDT, CDR2 YYEEEE. The CDR3 sequence: CASSRRQGRETQYF. DNA for the CDR3: TGTGCCAGCAGCCGGCGACAGGGGCGAGAGACCCAGTACTTC.

The table lists this clone with a count of one. This chain uses TRBV27 with TRBJ2-7; D is perhaps TRBD1 (5 bases). Germline V gene sequence: CDR1 MNHEY, CDR2 SMNVEV (reference sequence). The CDR3 is 15 amino acids. V was cut by 3 bases and J by 6 bases, with 18 bases left in between. CDR3 DNA sequence: TGTGCCAGCAGTTTGGGCAGGGTCGGTGACGGCGAGCAGTACTTC. Translation gives CASSLGRVGDGEQYF.

The CDR3 DNA reads TGTGCCAGCAGCGGCCAATCGAGGGAAGCTGAGGGCTTTCAAGAGACCCAGTACTTC. Protein product: CASSGQSREAEGFQETQYF. The rearrangement uses TRBV5-4 and TRBJ2-5; a weak D match, TRBD2 (5 bases). CDR3 length: 19 residues. Trimming took 4 bases from V and 2 from J, leaving 27 bases between them. Germline loops: CDR1 SGHNT, CDR2 YYREEE (reference sequence).

This chain uses TRBV7-2 with TRBJ1-5, with D uncertain. This CDR3 is built from 15 residues. V lost 1 base and J lost 6, with 13 bases in between. In germline, CDR1 is SGHTA, CDR2 FQGNSA. The CDR3 reads CASSLVVVLGQPQHF. Here the CDR3 DNA reads TGTGCCAGCAGCTTAGTCGTAGTGTTGGGTCAGCCCCAGCATTTT. The complete variable domain, with remaining parts taken from reference TRBV7-2 and TRBJ1-5, reads GAGVSQSPSNKVTEKGKDVELRCDPISGHTALYWYRQSLGQGLEFLIYFQGNSAPDKSGLPSDRFSAERTGGSVSTLTIQRTQQEDSAVYLCASSLVVVLGQPQHFGDGTRLSIL.

The chain is built from TRBV25-1 and TRBJ2-3, with D possibly being TRBD1 (5 bases). Germline-derived CDR1 and CDR2 are MGHDK and SYGVNS. CDR3 size: 13 residues. Trimming removed 5 bases at V and 6 bases at J, with 12 bases between. The CDR3 loop reads CASSPQGRDTQYF. In DNA form, the CDR3 reads TGTGCCAGCAGTCCCCAGGGTCGGGATACGCAGTATTTT.

Details on this clone: This probably arose from a read error, given a far larger clone one base away. The gene calls are TRBV7-9 and TRBJ1-1; unclear D gene. CDR3 length: 13 amino acids. CDR1 and CDR2 (germline): SEHNR, FQNEAQ (reference sequence). DNA of the CDR3: TGTGCCAGCAGCTTAGACATGAACACTGGAGCTTTCTTT. This sequence encodes CASSLDMNTGAFF.

Turning to this clone: Different DNA sequences within this sample yield the same CDR3. The genes are TRBV6-1 and TRBJ1-1; D is ambiguous. The CDR3 has 12 amino acids. V lost 5 bases to trimming and J lost 3 bases, with 7 bases between them. The germline CDR1 and CDR2 sequences are MNHNS and SASEGT. CDR3 nucleotides: TGTGCCAGCAGTCTGAGGGACACTGAAGCTTTCTTT. Its translation: CASSLRDTEAFF.

The chain carries TRBV2 and TRBJ2-2; 7 bases are shared with TRBD1. Germline V gives CDR1 SNHLY, CDR2 FYNNEI. The CDR3 length is 15 residues. The V gene end was trimmed by 3 bases and the J gene end by 1 base; junction bases not matched to a gene: 2. CDR3 amino acids: CASSDWDRNTGELFF. CDR3 bases: TGTGCCAGCAGTGACTGGGACAGGAACACCGGGGAGCTGTTTTTT.

The chain links TRBV7-8 to TRBJ1-2, with a weak D call TRBD1 (5 bases). V lost 1 base to trimming and J lost 4 bases, with 16 bases between them. The CDR3 length is 16 residues. Germline-derived CDR1 and CDR2 are SGHVS and FQNEAQ. The CDR3 DNA follows: TGTGCCAGCAGCTTAGGGACACTTGCTCCTTCCTATGGCTACACCTTC. The encoded protein is CASSLGTLAPSYGYTF.

This clone has just a few counts. The J gene is TRBJ1-2, the V gene TRBV6-5, with D possibly matching TRBD1 (6 bases). Germline V gene sequence: CDR1 MNHEY, CDR2 SVGAGI. V was cut by 10 bases and J by 2 bases, with 20 bases left in between. This CDR3 contains 15 residues. In nucleotides, the CDR3 is TGTGCCATCAAGAGTGCAGGAGGGGGAAACTATGGCTACACCTTC. As protein: CAIKSAGGGNYGYTF.

The chain recombines TRBV5-4 with TRBJ2-5, with 8 bases that match TRBD1. With 4 bases clipped from V and 4 bases from J, the junction kept 3 bases outside the gene matches. From germline, CDR1 is SGHNT and CDR2 YYREEE (reference sequence). This CDR3 region has 13 residues. CDR3 amino acids: CASSTDRGETQYF. The CDR3 DNA sequence: TGTGCCAGCAGCACCGACAGGGGAGAGACCCAGTACTTC.

J is TRBJ2-2 and V is TRBV27; D may correspond to TRBD1 or TRBD2 (5 bases each). This CDR3 has 18 residues. CDR1 and CDR2 from the germline V gene are MNHEY and SMNVEV (reference sequence). V was shortened by 0 bases and J by 3 bases, with 17 bases between the two germline ends. CDR3 coding DNA: TGTGCCAGCAGTTTATCGCGACGTAGGGGAGCGCACACCGGGGAGCTGTTTTTT. Translating gives CASSLSRRRGAHTGELFF.

The chain is built from TRBV5-1 and TRBJ1-3; possible D gene TRBD1, 5 bases. V was trimmed by 4 bases and J by 0 bases, leaving 23 bases between them. The CDR3 contains 19 residues. The germline CDR1 and CDR2 sequences are SGHRS and YFSETQ. This chain's CDR3 is CASSQGTLGTADSGNTIYF. CDR3 in DNA: TGCGCCAGCAGCCAAGGGACCTTAGGAACGGCAGACTCTGGAAACACCATATATTTT. The variable domain in full, completed from reference TRBV5-1 and TRBJ1-3, reads KAGVTQTPRYLIKTRGQQVTLSCSPISGHRSVSWYQQTPGQGLQFLFEYFSETQRNKGNFPGRFSGRQFSNSRSEMNVSTLELGDSALYLCASSQGTLGTADSGNTIYFGEGSWLTVV.

The table lists this clone with a count of one. The chain has TRBV6-6 and TRBJ2-3; 10 bases fit TRBD2. V trimming: 2 bases; J trimming: 4 bases; junction bases outside the gene matches: 3. CDR1 is MNHNY, CDR2 SVGAGI, per germline (reference sequence). The CDR3 runs 15 residues. The CDR3 DNA is TGTGCCAGCAGTTACAGTCTAGCGGGAGCAGATACGCAGTATTTT. This codes for CASSYSLAGADTQYF.

In its sample, this clone was seen a few times. The V and J genes are TRBV20-1 and TRBJ2-5, with unresolved D. Germline V gene lookup returns CDR1 DFQATT and CDR2 SNEGSKA (reference sequence). Trimming took off 5 bases at V and 0 bases at J, with 4 bases between the two ends. The CDR3 extends over 11 amino acids. CDR3 coding DNA: TGCAGTGCTGAGCACCAAGAGACCCAGTACTTC. It translates to CSAEHQETQYF.

The chain has TRBV10-3 and TRBJ2-3, with D perhaps TRBD1 or TRBD2 (5 bases each). CDR1 is ENHRY and CDR2 is SYGVKD in the germline V gene. V was pared by 1 base and J by 4 bases, with 30 bases between. This CDR3 region has 21 residues. The DNA for the CDR3 is TGTGCCATCAGTGAGTTACTCTGGGGACCCTACCGAGGTTATCGCCCAGATACGCAGTATTTT. Residues: CAISELLWGPYRGYRPDTQYF.

This chain uses TRBV28 with TRBJ2-7, with 11 bases that match TRBD1. The trim removed 6 bases at V and 5 bases at J, leaving 9 bases unmatched. Germline V gene sequence: CDR1 MDHEN, CDR2 SYDVKM. The CDR3 contains 15 residues. CDR3 sequence (DNA): TGTGCCAGCAGCCACTCCGGGACAGGGGGGCACGAGCAGTACTTC. As protein: CASSHSGTGGHEQYF.

The V call is TRBV30, the J call TRBJ2-1, with TRBD2 matching 7 bases. The CDR3 runs 15 residues. Looked up from germline, CDR1 is GTSNPN and CDR2 is SVGIG (reference sequence). With V trimmed by 7 bases and J by 9 bases, 18 bases remained unmatched. The DNA for the CDR3 is TGTGCCTCGACTAGTAGAGGGAGGCGCGGGGGTGAGCAGTTCTTC. This gives the protein CASTSRGRRGGEQFF.

J is TRBJ2-3 and V is TRBV19, with D perhaps matching TRBD2 (6 bases). This CDR3 comprises 13 residues. Trimming pared 3 bases from V and 6 bases from J, leaving 10 bases between. Per germline, CDR1 LNHDA and CDR2 SQIVND (reference sequence). The CDR3 loop is CASSIGGMDTQYF. The DNA of the CDR3 is TGTGCCAGTAGTATCGGGGGTATGGATACGCAGTATTTT.

The rearrangement links TRBV7-6 to TRBJ2-1; possibly TRBD1 or TRBD2 for D (5 bases each). The V and J ends lost 4 bases and 0 bases respectively, with 7 bases between them. Germline-derived CDR1 and CDR2 are SGHVS and FNYEAQ. The CDR3 sequence is 14 residues long. DNA for the CDR3: TGTGCCAGCAGCTCAGGGAGCTCCTACAATGAGCAGTTCTTC. As protein: CASSSGSSYNEQFF. Full variable domain (outside the CDR3, taken from reference TRBV7-6 and TRBJ2-1): GAGVSQSPRYKVTKRGQDVALRCDPISGHVSLYWYRQALGQGPEFLTYFNYEAQQDKSGLPNDRFSAERPEGSISTLTIQRTEQRDSAMYRCASSSGSSYNEQFFGPGTRLTVL.